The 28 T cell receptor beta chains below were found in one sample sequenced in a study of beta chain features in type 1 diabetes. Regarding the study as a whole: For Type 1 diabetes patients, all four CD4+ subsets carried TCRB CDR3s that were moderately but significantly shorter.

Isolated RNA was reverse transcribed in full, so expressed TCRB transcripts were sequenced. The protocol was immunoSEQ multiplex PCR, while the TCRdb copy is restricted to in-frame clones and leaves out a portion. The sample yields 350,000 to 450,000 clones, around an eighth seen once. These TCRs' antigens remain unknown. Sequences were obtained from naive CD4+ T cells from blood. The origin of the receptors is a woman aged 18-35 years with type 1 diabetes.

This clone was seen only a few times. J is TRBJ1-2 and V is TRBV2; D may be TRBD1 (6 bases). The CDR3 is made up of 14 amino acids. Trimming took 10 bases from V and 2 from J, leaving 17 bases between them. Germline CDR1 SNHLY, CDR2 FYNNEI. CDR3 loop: CATTVRTENYGYTF. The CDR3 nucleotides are TGTGCCACCACGGTTAGGACAGAGAACTATGGCTACACCTTC.

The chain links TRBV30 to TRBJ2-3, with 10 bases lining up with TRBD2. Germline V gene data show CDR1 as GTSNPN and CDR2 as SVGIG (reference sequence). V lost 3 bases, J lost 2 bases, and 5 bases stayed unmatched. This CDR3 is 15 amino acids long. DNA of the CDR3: TGTGCCTGGAGGAGGACTAGCGGAAACACAGATACGCAGTATTTT. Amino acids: CAWRRTSGNTDTQYF.

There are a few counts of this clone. The CDR3 nucleotides are TGTGCCAGCAGCGGGGACAGGGGGTGGAATGGCTACACCTTC. As protein: CASSGDRGWNGYTF. V usage is TRBV5-6 and J usage is TRBJ1-2; 11 bases line up with TRBD1. The germline CDR1 and CDR2 sequences are SGHDT and YYEEEE. The CDR3 has 14 amino acids. V was pared by 4 bases and J by 6 bases, with 5 bases of the junction left unmatched.

CDR3 protein: CASSLMGPGTQYF. CDR3 nucleotide sequence: TGTGCCAGCAGTTTAATGGGTCCAGGGACGCAGTATTTT. The rearrangement uses TRBV28 and TRBJ2-3; TRBD1 might be the D (5 bases). CDR3 length equals 13 residues. Germline assignment: CDR1 MDHEN and CDR2 SYDVKM. V lost 2 bases and J lost 9, with 12 bases in between.

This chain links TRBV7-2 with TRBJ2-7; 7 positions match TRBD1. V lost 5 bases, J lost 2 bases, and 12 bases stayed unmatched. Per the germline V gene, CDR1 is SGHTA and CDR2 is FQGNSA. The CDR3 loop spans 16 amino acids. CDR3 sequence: CASSPSTGMGTYEQYF. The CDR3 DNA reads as TGTGCCAGCAGCCCATCGACAGGGATGGGCACCTACGAGCAGTACTTC.

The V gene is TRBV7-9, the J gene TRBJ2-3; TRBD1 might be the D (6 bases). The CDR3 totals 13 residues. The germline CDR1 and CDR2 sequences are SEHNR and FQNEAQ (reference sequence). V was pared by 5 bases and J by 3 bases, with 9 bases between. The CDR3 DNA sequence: TGTGCCAGCAGCGCAGGGGTTACAGATACGCAGTATTTT. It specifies CASSAGVTDTQYF. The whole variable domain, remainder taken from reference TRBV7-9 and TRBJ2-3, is DTGVSQNPRHKITKRGQNVTFRCDPISEHNRLYWYRQTLGQGPEFLTYFQNEAQLEKSRLLSDRFSAERPKGSFSTLEIQRTEQGDSAMYLCASSAGVTDTQYFGPGTRLTVL.

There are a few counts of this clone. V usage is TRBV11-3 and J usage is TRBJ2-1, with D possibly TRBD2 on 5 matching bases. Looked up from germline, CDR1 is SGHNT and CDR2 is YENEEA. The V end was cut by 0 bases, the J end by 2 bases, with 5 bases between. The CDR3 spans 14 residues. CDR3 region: CASSLDGTYNEQFF. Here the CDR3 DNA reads TGTGCCAGCAGCTTAGACGGGACCTACAATGAGCAGTTCTTC.

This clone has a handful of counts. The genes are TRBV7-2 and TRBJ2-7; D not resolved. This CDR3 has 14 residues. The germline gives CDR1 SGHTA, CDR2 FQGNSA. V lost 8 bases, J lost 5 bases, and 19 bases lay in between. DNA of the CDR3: TGTGCCAGCCACCCCCTGGGCCGAAACCACGAGCAGTACTTC. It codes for CASHPLGRNHEQYF. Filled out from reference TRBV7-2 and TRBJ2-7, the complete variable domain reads GAGVSQSPSNKVTEKGKDVELRCDPISGHTALYWYRQSLGQGLEFLIYFQGNSAPDKSGLPSDRFSAERTGGSVSTLTIQRTQQEDSAVYLCASHPLGRNHEQYFGPGTRLTVT.

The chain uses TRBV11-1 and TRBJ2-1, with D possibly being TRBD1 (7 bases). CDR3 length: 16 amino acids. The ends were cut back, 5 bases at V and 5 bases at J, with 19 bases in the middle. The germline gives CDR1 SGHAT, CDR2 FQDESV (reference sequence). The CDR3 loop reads CASSLGLGQRDNEQFF. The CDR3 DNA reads TGTGCCAGCAGCCTAGGTCTGGGACAGCGGGACAATGAGCAGTTCTTC.

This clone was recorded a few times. Here the CDR3 reads CASSQDQGTYNEQFF. The CDR3 DNA sequence: TGCGCCAGCAGCCAAGATCAGGGTACCTACAATGAGCAGTTCTTC. The V gene is TRBV4-3, the J gene TRBJ2-1, with a weak D call TRBD1 (5 bases). The germline CDR1 and CDR2 sequences are LGHNA and YSLEER. CDR3 length: 15 residues. The V end lost 0 bases, the J end lost 2 bases, and 8 bases lay between the germline ends.

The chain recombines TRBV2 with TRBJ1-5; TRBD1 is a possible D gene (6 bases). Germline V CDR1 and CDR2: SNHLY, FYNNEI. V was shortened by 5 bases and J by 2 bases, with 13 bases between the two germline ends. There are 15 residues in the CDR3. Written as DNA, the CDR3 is TGTGCCAGCAGTTTACAGGGAGATGGCAATCAGCCCCAGCATTTT. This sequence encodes CASSLQGDGNQPQHF.

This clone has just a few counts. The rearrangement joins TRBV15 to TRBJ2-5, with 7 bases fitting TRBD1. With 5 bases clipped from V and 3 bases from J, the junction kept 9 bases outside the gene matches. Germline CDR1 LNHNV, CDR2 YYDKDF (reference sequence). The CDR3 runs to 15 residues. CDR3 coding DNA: TGTGCCACCAGCCGAGCCGGGGACAGAAAAGAGACCCAGTACTTC. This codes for CATSRAGDRKETQYF.

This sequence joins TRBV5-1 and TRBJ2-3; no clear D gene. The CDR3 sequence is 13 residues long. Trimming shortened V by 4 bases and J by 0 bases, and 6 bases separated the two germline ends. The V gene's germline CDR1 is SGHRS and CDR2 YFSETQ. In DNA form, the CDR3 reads TGCGCCAGCAGCCCCCCAAGCACAGATACGCAGTATTTT. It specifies CASSPPSTDTQYF.

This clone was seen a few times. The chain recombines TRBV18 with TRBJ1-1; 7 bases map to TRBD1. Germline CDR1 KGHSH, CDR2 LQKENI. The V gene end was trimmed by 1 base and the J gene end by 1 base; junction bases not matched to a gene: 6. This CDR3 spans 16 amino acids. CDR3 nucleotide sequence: TGTGCCAGCTCACCACAGGGGGCTCGAGGGAACACTGAAGCTTTCTTT. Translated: CASSPQGARGNTEAFF.

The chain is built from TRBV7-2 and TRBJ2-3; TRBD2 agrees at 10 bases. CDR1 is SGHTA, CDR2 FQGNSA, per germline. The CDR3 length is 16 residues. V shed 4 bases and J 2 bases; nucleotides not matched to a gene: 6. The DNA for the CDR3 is TGTGCCAGCAGCTCAGGACTAGCGGCCTCCACAGATACGCAGTATTTT. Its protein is CASSSGLAASTDTQYF.

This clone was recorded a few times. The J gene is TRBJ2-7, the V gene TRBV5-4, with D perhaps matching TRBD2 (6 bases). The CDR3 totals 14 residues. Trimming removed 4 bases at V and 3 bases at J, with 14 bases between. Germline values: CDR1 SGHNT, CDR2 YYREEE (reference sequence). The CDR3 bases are TGTGCCAGCAGCGCGGGACGGAACAACTACGAGCAGTACTTC. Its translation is CASSAGRNNYEQYF.

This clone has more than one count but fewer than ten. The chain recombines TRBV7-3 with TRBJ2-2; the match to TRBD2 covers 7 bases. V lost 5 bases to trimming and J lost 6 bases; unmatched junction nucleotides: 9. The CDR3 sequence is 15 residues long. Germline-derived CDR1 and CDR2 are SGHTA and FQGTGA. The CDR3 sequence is CASSTGLESPGELFF. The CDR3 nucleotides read TGTGCCAGCAGCACCGGACTAGAGAGCCCCGGGGAGCTGTTTTTT.

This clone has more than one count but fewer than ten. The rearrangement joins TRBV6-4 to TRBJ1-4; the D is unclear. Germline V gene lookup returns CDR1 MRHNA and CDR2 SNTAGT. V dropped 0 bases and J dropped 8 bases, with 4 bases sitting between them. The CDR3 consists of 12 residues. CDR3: CASSDSREKLFF. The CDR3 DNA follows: TGTGCCAGCAGTGACTCCAGAGAAAAACTGTTTTTT.

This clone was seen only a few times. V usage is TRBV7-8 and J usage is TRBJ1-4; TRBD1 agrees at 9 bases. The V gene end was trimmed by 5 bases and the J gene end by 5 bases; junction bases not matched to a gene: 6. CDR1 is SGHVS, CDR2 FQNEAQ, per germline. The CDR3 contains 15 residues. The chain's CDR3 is CASSPTDRGNEKLFF. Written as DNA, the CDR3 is TGTGCCAGCAGCCCCACGGACAGGGGCAATGAAAAACTGTTTTTT.

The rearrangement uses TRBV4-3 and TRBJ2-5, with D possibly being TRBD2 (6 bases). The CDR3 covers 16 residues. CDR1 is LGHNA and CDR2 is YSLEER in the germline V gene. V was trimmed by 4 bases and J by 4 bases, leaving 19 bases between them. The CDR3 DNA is TGCGCCAGCAGCCTGATCTCGGGGGTAACGGTAGAGACCCAGTACTTC. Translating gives CASSLISGVTVETQYF.

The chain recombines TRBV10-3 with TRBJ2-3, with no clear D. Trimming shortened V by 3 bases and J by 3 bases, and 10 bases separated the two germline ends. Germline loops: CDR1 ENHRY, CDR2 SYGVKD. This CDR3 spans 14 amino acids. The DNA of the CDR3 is TGTGCCATCAGTGACCCAAGAGCTACAGATACGCAGTATTTT. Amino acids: CAISDPRATDTQYF.

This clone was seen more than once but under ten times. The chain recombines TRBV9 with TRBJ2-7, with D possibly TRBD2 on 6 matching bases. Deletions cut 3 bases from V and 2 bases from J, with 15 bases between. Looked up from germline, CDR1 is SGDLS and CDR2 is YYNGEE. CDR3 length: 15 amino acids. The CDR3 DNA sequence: TGTGCCAGCAGCGGCGGGACGGATCTTCCCTACGAGCAGTACTTC. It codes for CASSGGTDLPYEQYF.

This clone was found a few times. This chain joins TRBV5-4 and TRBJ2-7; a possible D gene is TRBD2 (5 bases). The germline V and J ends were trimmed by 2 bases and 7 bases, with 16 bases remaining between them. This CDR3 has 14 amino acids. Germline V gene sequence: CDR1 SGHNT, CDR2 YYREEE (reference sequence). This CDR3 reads CASSFRDLPREQYF. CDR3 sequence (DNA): TGTGCCAGCAGCTTCCGGGATTTACCCCGGGAGCAGTACTTC.

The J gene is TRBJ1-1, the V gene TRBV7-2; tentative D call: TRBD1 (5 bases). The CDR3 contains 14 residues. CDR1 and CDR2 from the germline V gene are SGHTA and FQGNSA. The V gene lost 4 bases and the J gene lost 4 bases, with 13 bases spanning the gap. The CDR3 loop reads CASSSLWGGTEAFF. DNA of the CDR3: TGTGCCAGCAGCTCCCTGTGGGGGGGCACTGAAGCTTTCTTT. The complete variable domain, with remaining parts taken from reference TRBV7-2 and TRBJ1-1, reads GAGVSQSPSNKVTEKGKDVELRCDPISGHTALYWYRQSLGQGLEFLIYFQGNSAPDKSGLPSDRFSAERTGGSVSTLTIQRTQQEDSAVYLCASSSLWGGTEAFFGQGTRLTVV.

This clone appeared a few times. This CDR3 is CASSPRTVYEQYF. The CDR3, as DNA: TGTGCCAGCAGCCCCCGGACAGTCTACGAGCAGTACTTC. J is TRBJ2-7 and V is TRBV7-2; tentative D call: TRBD1 (6 bases). Trimming took 5 bases from V and 3 from J, leaving 11 bases between them. CDR1 and CDR2 (germline): SGHTA, FQGNSA. There are 13 residues in the CDR3.

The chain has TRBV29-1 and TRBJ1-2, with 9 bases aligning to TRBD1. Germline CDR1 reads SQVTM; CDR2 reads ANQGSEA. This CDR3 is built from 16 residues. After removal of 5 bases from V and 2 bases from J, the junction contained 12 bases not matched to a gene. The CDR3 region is CSVRGPGTGTNYGYTF. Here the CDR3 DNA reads TGCAGCGTTCGGGGCCCGGGGACAGGGACCAACTATGGCTACACCTTC.

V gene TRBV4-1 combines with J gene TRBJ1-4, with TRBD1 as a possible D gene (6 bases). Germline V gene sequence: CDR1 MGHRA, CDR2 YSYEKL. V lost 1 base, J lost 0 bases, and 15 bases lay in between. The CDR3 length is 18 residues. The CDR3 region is CASSQARTVTATNEKLFF. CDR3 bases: TGCGCCAGCAGCCAAGCCCGGACAGTAACTGCAACTAATGAAAAACTGTTTTTT.

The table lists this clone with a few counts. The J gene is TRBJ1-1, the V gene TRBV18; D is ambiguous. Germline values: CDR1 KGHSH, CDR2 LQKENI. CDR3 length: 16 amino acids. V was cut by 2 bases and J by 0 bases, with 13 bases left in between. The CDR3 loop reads CASSPGPLLMNTEAFF. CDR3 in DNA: TGTGCCAGCTCACCAGGCCCCCTTTTGATGAACACTGAAGCTTTCTTT.